These 15 T cell receptor beta chains were sequenced from one sample in a study of blood T cell repertoires in COVID-19. Libraries were prepared by immunoSEQ multiplex PCR; TCRdb keeps only in-frame clonotypes and omits some of them. The table includes about 210,000 clones, around 83% detected once. Source material: peripheral blood. Source of these receptors: an older woman with COVID-19, enrolled during active disease.

The chain combines TRBV19 with TRBJ1-1; TRBD1 is a possible D gene (6 bases). Trimming took off 6 bases at V and 2 bases at J, with 13 bases between the two ends. Germline CDR1 reads LNHDA; CDR2 reads SQIVND (reference sequence). The CDR3 runs to 14 residues. CDR3 sequence: CASSEGQINTEAFF. The CDR3 nucleotides are TGTGCCAGTAGCGAAGGACAGATTAACACTGAAGCTTTCTTT.

The V gene is TRBV5-1, the J gene TRBJ1-1; no reliable D call. Trimming removed 0 bases from V and 7 bases from J, with 13 bases in between. Germline V CDR1 and CDR2: SGHRS, YFSETQ. The CDR3 extends over 14 amino acids. The CDR3 loop reads CASSLGQRTSEAFF. The CDR3 nucleotides read TGCGCCAGCAGCTTGGGGCAGCGCACTAGTGAAGCTTTCTTT.

V is TRBV2 and J is TRBJ1-1, with 10 bases aligning to TRBD1. The CDR3 totals 17 residues. The germline V gene encodes CDR1 SNHLY and CDR2 FYNNEI. Losses at the gene ends were 6 bases for V and 5 bases for J; bases not matched to a gene: 15. The CDR3 here is CASRDSRQGASRTEAFF. The CDR3 DNA sequence: TGTGCCAGCAGGGACTCCAGACAGGGGGCTAGTCGGACTGAAGCTTTCTTT.

V and J are TRBV5-1 and TRBJ2-7, with a possible D match to TRBD1 (6 bases). Trimming stripped 4 bases from V and 6 bases from J, with 23 bases between. There are 16 residues in the CDR3. CDR1 and CDR2 (germline): SGHRS, YFSETQ. CDR3 coding DNA: TGCGCCAGCAGCCGAGCCTGGGGGCAGGGGACCGGCGAGCAGTACTTC. Its protein is CASSRAWGQGTGEQYF.

The chain joins TRBV2 to TRBJ2-5; tentative D call: TRBD2 (5 bases). The germline CDR1 and CDR2 sequences are SNHLY and FYNNEI. The CDR3 covers 13 residues. Trimming removed 6 bases at V and 7 bases at J, with 15 bases between. CDR3 bases: TGTGCCAGCAGCGAGGACTCAAGAAGGACCCAGTACTTC. Translated, it gives CASSEDSRRTQYF.

V gene TRBV11-3 combines with J gene TRBJ2-1; 15 nucleotides align to TRBD2. The trim removed 3 bases at V and 7 bases at J, leaving 7 bases unmatched. This CDR3 spans 17 amino acids. Germline-derived CDR1 and CDR2 are SGHNT and YENEEA. Here the CDR3 DNA reads TGTGCCAGCAGCTTGAGGACTAGCGGGAGGGCCTTGAATGAGCAGTTCTTC. It yields the protein CASSLRTSGRALNEQFF. Full variable domain (remainder filled in from reference TRBV11-3 and TRBJ2-1): EAGVVQSPRYKIIEKKQPVAFWCNPISGHNTLYWYLQNLGQGPELLIRYENEEAVDDSQLPKDRFSAERLKGVDSTLKIQPAELGDSAVYLCASSLRTSGRALNEQFFGPGTRLTVL.

This chain connects TRBV27 to TRBJ1-2; tentative D call: TRBD1 (6 bases). Trimming shortened V by 5 bases and J by 1 base, and 14 bases separated the two germline ends. The CDR3 sequence is 15 residues long. Per germline, CDR1 MNHEY and CDR2 SMNVEV (reference sequence). DNA of the CDR3: TGTGCCAGCAGTCCCTGGACAGCGAATAACTATGGCTACACCTTC. Protein product: CASSPWTANNYGYTF.

The chain couples TRBV28 to TRBJ1-1, with 8 bases that match TRBD1. The CDR3 contains 14 residues. Germline V gene data show CDR1 as MDHEN and CDR2 as SYDVKM. The J segment lost 3 bases and the V segment lost 3 bases, leaving 3 bases of the junction unmatched. Written as DNA, the CDR3 is TGTGCCAGCAGTTTGTCAGGGGGCTACACTGAAGCTTTCTTT. Residues: CASSLSGGYTEAFF.

A note on this clone: Different DNA sequences within this sample yield the same CDR3. The chain is built from TRBV20-1 and TRBJ2-7, with D unclear. The V gene's germline CDR1 is DFQATT and CDR2 SNEGSKA (reference sequence). CDR3 size: 11 residues. V was shortened by 5 bases and J by 1 base, with 6 bases between the two germline ends. The CDR3, as DNA: TGCAGTGCTCACTCGTCCTACGAGCAGTACTTC. Translating gives CSAHSSYEQYF.

This clone showed up just a few times. The chain couples TRBV7-9 to TRBJ1-4; D unclear. Trimming removed 5 bases from V and 6 bases from J, with 16 bases in between. Per the germline V gene, CDR1 is SEHNR and CDR2 is FQNEAQ (reference sequence). The CDR3 has 15 amino acids. In nucleotides, the CDR3 is TGTGCCAGCAGCCCCGTGGGGAAGGAGGATGAAAAACTGTTTTTT. It yields the protein CASSPVGKEDEKLFF.

This clone has just one count. The chain joins TRBV24-1 to TRBJ2-7; D unclear. Germline V gene data show CDR1 as KGHDR and CDR2 as SFDVKD. V lost 1 base and J lost 2, with 14 bases in between. The CDR3 extends over 16 amino acids. This CDR3 reads CATSDFPRKPTYEQYF. In DNA, the CDR3 is TGTGCCACCAGTGATTTTCCCAGAAAACCGACCTACGAGCAGTACTTC.

This clone appeared a few times. The V call is TRBV10-1, the J call TRBJ2-3; D not resolved. The ends were cut back, 4 bases at V and 6 bases at J, with 5 bases in the middle. CDR3 length: 11 amino acids. Germline V lookup: CDR1 WNHNN, CDR2 SYGVQD (reference sequence). CDR3 DNA sequence: TGCGCCAGCAGTGCCGGGGATACGCAGTATTTT. Translating it yields CASSAGDTQYF.

The chain combines TRBV30 with TRBJ1-4; D is unresolved. CDR3 size: 12 residues. Trimming took off 0 bases at V and 5 bases at J, with 4 bases between the two ends. Germline CDR1 and CDR2: GTSNPN and SVGIG (reference sequence). The CDR3 bases are TGTGCCTGGAGTGTTCTGAATGAAAAACTGTTTTTT. As protein: CAWSVLNEKLFF.

V usage is TRBV29-1 and J usage is TRBJ1-2; D is unclear. Per germline, CDR1 SQVTM and CDR2 ANQGSEA. This CDR3 spans 14 amino acids. V gave up 0 bases and J gave up 4 bases, with 12 bases separating them. CDR3 nucleotides: TGCAGCGTTGAAGATGGCAGCGGAGTCTATGGCTACACCTTC. It specifies CSVEDGSGVYGYTF.

In its sample, this clone was seen a few times. This chain connects TRBV28 to TRBJ1-4; 7 nucleotides agree with TRBD1. V lost 3 bases, J lost 8 bases, and 12 bases stayed unmatched. The length of the CDR3 is 16 residues. CDR1 and CDR2 from the germline V gene are MDHEN and SYDVKM. CDR3 sequence (DNA): TGTGCCAGCAGTTTGGAGACACAGGGGAACCGGGAAAAACTGTTTTTT. Protein sequence: CASSLETQGNREKLFF.